Below are 26 T cell receptor beta chains sequenced from a single sample in a study of Ad26.COV2.S vaccination and SARS-CoV-2 variants. TCRdb's copy holds only in-frame clones and misses some; the assay was immunoSEQ multiplex PCR. Among around 370,000 clones, approximately 81% were seen once, and the ten largest hold 3% to 4%. Treatment indicated: roughly 20 received Ad26.COV2.S at low or high dose, single or two shots; 5 received placebo; per-sample allocation not given. Sample collection was performed on day 63 after the first vaccine or placebo injection. The sample consisted of peripheral blood, taken in a trial of Ad26.COV2.S vaccine versus placebo. The receptors come from a person aged 18-60 years who received the Ad26.COV2.S COVID-19 vaccine or a placebo.

This clone is a singleton in its sample. V gene TRBV15 combines with J gene TRBJ2-7, with a weak D call TRBD1 (5 bases). V lost 3 bases and J 4 bases, leaving 13 bases between the germline ends. Germline V gene data show CDR1 as LNHNV and CDR2 as YYDKDF (reference sequence). CDR3 length: 14 amino acids. CDR3 sequence (DNA): TGTGCCACCAGCAGCAGGGTTTTAAGGTACGAGCAGTACTTC. Its protein is CATSSRVLRYEQYF.

J is TRBJ1-6 and V is TRBV12-2. TRBV12-2 constitutes a pseudogene. The CDR3 totals 18 residues. This CDR3 is CASRLSGTKPRKAQPLHF. CDR3 DNA: TGTGCAAGTCGCTTATCGGGAACAAAGCCCAGGAAAGCCCAACCCCTCCACTTT.

This chain uses TRBV4-3 with TRBJ1-6; tentatively, D is TRBD1 (5 bases). CDR3 length: 15 amino acids. V lost 0 bases and J 9 bases, leaving 12 bases between the germline ends. Per germline, CDR1 LGHNA and CDR2 YSLEER. Here the CDR3 DNA reads TGCGCCAGCAGCCAAGATCCCGCGACAGCTTCACCCCTCCACTTT. Its translation is CASSQDPATASPLHF.

V is TRBV6-4 and J is TRBJ1-1; D remains unclear. The germline gives CDR1 MRHNA, CDR2 SNTAGT. The germline V and J ends were trimmed by 11 bases and 1 base, with 8 bases remaining between them. The CDR3 has 11 amino acids. CDR3 sequence (DNA): TGTGCCCCCCGGGGGAACACTGAAGCTTTCTTT. Its protein product is CAPRGNTEAFF.

The chain is built from TRBV28 and TRBJ2-7, with 7 bases that match TRBD1. This CDR3 contains 17 residues. Trimming removed 5 bases from V and 0 bases from J; junction bases left unmatched: 13. Per germline, CDR1 MDHEN and CDR2 SYDVKM. CDR3 in amino acids: CASSPAGTARSSYEQYF. CDR3 DNA sequence: TGTGCCAGCAGTCCAGCCGGGACAGCAAGATCCTCCTACGAGCAGTACTTC.

The V and J genes are TRBV10-3 and TRBJ2-7; no firm D call. The CDR3 consists of 15 residues. Between the trimmed V and J ends, which lost 3 bases and 3 bases, there was a span of 15 bases. CDR1 and CDR2 (germline): ENHRY, SYGVKD. The CDR3 protein is CAISDSRTGYYEQYF. CDR3 DNA: TGTGCCATCAGTGACAGTAGGACGGGCTACTACGAGCAGTACTTC.

The genes are TRBV2 and TRBJ1-2, with D possibly being TRBD1 (5 bases). From germline, CDR1 is SNHLY and CDR2 FYNNEI. The CDR3 loop spans 13 amino acids. V was clipped by 8 bases and J by 0 bases, with 10 bases between them. CDR3 sequence: CASQRGTNYGYTF. As DNA, the CDR3 is TGTGCCAGCCAAAGGGGAACTAACTATGGCTACACCTTC.

The chain combines TRBV2 with TRBJ1-2; D remains unclear. CDR3 length: 12 residues. The V end lost 4 bases, the J end lost 5 bases, and 8 bases lay between the germline ends. CDR1 and CDR2 (germline): SNHLY, FYNNEI. CDR3 sequence: CASSAQRYGYTF. CDR3 DNA sequence: TGTGCCAGCAGTGCGCAAAGGTATGGCTACACCTTC.

This clone ranks as medium-sized. The V and J genes are TRBV27 and TRBJ1-1; D is ambiguous. V was cut by 3 bases and J by 2 bases, with 4 bases left in between. The CDR3 runs 12 residues. The germline V gene has CDR1 MNHEY and CDR2 SMNVEV (reference sequence). The CDR3 nucleotides read TGTGCCAGCAGTTTCCCCAACACTGAAGCTTTCTTT. This gives the protein CASSFPNTEAFF.

V and J are TRBV9 and TRBJ1-1, with a tentative D call TRBD1 (6 bases). The CDR3 is 16 residues long. Germline CDR1 is SGDLS and CDR2 is YYNGEE. Trimming took off 2 bases at V and 4 bases at J, with 18 bases between the two ends. CDR3 bases: TGTGCCAGCAGCGTCGAACCTAGCGGGGGGCTCACTGAAGCTTTCTTT. It is translated as CASSVEPSGGLTEAFF.

The chain carries TRBV7-2 and TRBJ2-3, with 10 bases aligning to TRBD2. CDR1 and CDR2 from the germline V gene are SGHTA and FQGNSA. V lost 3 bases to trimming and J lost 6 bases; unmatched junction nucleotides: 9. This CDR3 spans 16 amino acids. The CDR3 DNA reads TGTGCCAGCAGCTTTGACGGCCTAGCGGGAGCTGATACGCAGTATTTT. It translates to CASSFDGLAGADTQYF.

This chain joins TRBV15 and TRBJ2-2, with TRBD2 as a possible D gene (6 bases). This CDR3 contains 15 residues. Per germline, CDR1 LNHNV and CDR2 YYDKDF (reference sequence). V was cut by 1 base and J by 6 bases, with 12 bases left in between. CDR3 region: CATSRAGLDAGELFF. The CDR3 bases are TGTGCCACCAGCAGAGCGGGACTCGACGCCGGGGAGCTGTTTTTT.

This sequence joins TRBV28 and TRBJ2-2; D is unclear. Trimming shortened V by 1 base and J by 4 bases, and 7 bases separated the two germline ends. Germline V gene sequence: CDR1 MDHEN, CDR2 SYDVKM. The CDR3 loop spans 14 amino acids. The CDR3 DNA reads TGTGCCAGCAGTTTATCTTCCGGCACCGGGGAGCTGTTTTTT. Protein sequence: CASSLSSGTGELFF. The variable domain in full, with the rest retrieved from reference TRBV28 and TRBJ2-2, is DVKVTQSSRYLVKRTGEKVFLECVQDMDHENMFWYRQDPGLGLRLIYFSYDVKMKEKGDIPEGYSVSREKKERFSLILESASTNQTSMYLCASSLSSGTGELFFGEGSRLTVL.

This chain joins TRBV6-6 and TRBJ2-7; D not resolved. CDR3 length: 14 residues. Trimming removed 2 bases at V and 0 bases at J, with 8 bases between. In germline, CDR1 is MNHNY, CDR2 SVGAGI (reference sequence). This chain's CDR3 is CASSYRAGSYEQYF. For the CDR3, the DNA is TGTGCCAGCAGTTACCGAGCCGGCTCCTACGAGCAGTACTTC.

The chain employs TRBV27 and TRBJ2-7, with D perhaps matching TRBD2 (6 bases). CDR3 length: 15 residues. Germline V gives CDR1 MNHEY, CDR2 SMNVEV (reference sequence). V lost 2 bases and J lost 2, with 13 bases in between. CDR3 in amino acids: CASSLGGTVPYEQYF. The CDR3 bases are TGTGCCAGCAGTTTAGGCGGGACGGTACCCTACGAGCAGTACTTC.

V is TRBV30 and J is TRBJ1-3, with D possibly TRBD1 on 6 matching bases. In germline, CDR1 is GTSNPN, CDR2 SVGIG (reference sequence). CDR3 size: 14 residues. V was trimmed by 4 bases and J by 2 bases, leaving 12 bases between them. CDR3: CAWTRTAPGNTIYF. The CDR3 region has the DNA TGTGCCTGGACCCGGACAGCCCCTGGAAACACCATATATTTT.

The chain joins TRBV7-9 to TRBJ2-5; possible D gene TRBD2, 5 bases. CDR1 is SEHNR and CDR2 is FQNEAQ in the germline V gene (reference sequence). Trimming removed 4 bases at V and 2 bases at J, with 14 bases between. The length of the CDR3 is 15 residues. The CDR3 DNA is TGTGCCAGCAGCTACCGGACTCTTAATCAAGAGACCCAGTACTTC. As protein: CASSYRTLNQETQYF.

J is TRBJ1-1 and V is TRBV19; possibly TRBD1 for D (5 bases). The V and J ends lost 6 bases and 8 bases respectively, with 16 bases between them. Germline CDR1 and CDR2: LNHDA and SQIVND (reference sequence). The CDR3 contains 13 residues. CDR3 in amino acids: CASSIRQSPEAFF. CDR3 sequence (DNA): TGTGCCAGTAGCATAAGACAGTCTCCCGAAGCTTTCTTT.

This chain links TRBV18 with TRBJ2-1; TRBD2 agrees at 7 bases. Trimming cost V 1 base and J 7 bases; bases outside gene matches: 7. CDR3 length: 15 residues. Per germline, CDR1 KGHSH and CDR2 LQKENI. The CDR3 coding sequence is TGTGCCAGCTCACCACTCGGCCTAGCGGTAAATGAGCAGTTCTTC. Translation: CASSPLGLAVNEQFF.

The chain carries TRBV5-6 and TRBJ2-7; 9 bases fit TRBD1. This CDR3 contains 16 residues. Trimming removed 4 bases from V and 0 bases from J; junction bases left unmatched: 8. In germline, CDR1 is SGHDT, CDR2 YYEEEE. The CDR3 DNA sequence: TGTGCCAGCAGCCCTGGGGGACAGGGCCCCTCCTACGAGCAGTACTTC. Translated: CASSPGGQGPSYEQYF.

This clone has a handful of counts. The chain uses TRBV11-2 and TRBJ1-5, with no clear D. Germline assignment: CDR1 SGHAT and CDR2 FQNNGV. The V and J ends lost 2 bases and 6 bases respectively, with 8 bases between them. CDR3 length equals 13 residues. This chain's CDR3 is CASSLTSGQPQHF. CDR3 nucleotides: TGTGCCAGCAGCTTAACTAGCGGTCAGCCCCAGCATTTT.

The chain joins TRBV5-1 to TRBJ1-2, with D hard to call. Germline CDR1 is SGHRS and CDR2 is YFSETQ. The CDR3 contains 14 residues. V was cut by 0 bases and J by 2 bases, with 8 bases left in between. The CDR3 spells CASSLVDLNYGYTF. The CDR3 DNA follows: TGCGCCAGCAGCTTGGTAGATCTCAACTATGGCTACACCTTC.

The chain joins TRBV6-5 to TRBJ1-4, with a tentative D call TRBD1 (5 bases). The CDR3 runs 14 residues. V was cut by 3 bases and J by 8 bases, with 13 bases left in between. CDR1 MNHEY and CDR2 SVGAGI come from the germline V gene. CDR3 sequence: CASSYGGTGEKLFF. In DNA form, the CDR3 reads TGTGCCAGCAGTTATGGCGGGACCGGGGAAAAACTGTTTTTT.

The chain combines TRBV6-5 with TRBJ2-7, with D unresolved. Trimming removed 7 bases at V and 3 bases at J, with 10 bases between. This CDR3 spans 12 amino acids. Per germline, CDR1 MNHEY and CDR2 SVGAGI. CDR3 sequence: CASTSRGYEQYF. As DNA, the CDR3 is TGTGCCAGCACCTCGAGAGGCTACGAGCAGTACTTC.

This clone was seen only a few times. The rearrangement joins TRBV3-1 (or the pseudogene TRBV3-2) to TRBJ2-3, with D possibly being TRBD2 (6 bases). The V end was cut by 6 bases, the J end by 6 bases, with 19 bases between. CDR3 length: 15 residues. From germline, CDR1 is LGHDT and CDR2 YNNKEL (reference sequence). The CDR3, as DNA: TGTGCCAGCAGTCCCACTCGCGGGATCAAGGATACGCAGTATTTT. Amino acids: CASSPTRGIKDTQYF.

The rearrangement links TRBV3-1 (or the pseudogene TRBV3-2) to TRBJ2-7; 7 positions match TRBD1. Germline loops: CDR1 LGHDT, CDR2 YNNKEL (reference sequence). The CDR3 sequence is 15 residues long. V lost 4 bases to trimming and J lost 2 bases; unmatched junction nucleotides: 8. The chain's CDR3 is CASSPRQGSTYEQYF. CDR3 bases: TGTGCCAGCAGCCCAAGACAGGGATCTACCTACGAGCAGTACTTC.